This TCR beta chain is from a study of cytomegalovirus exposure and HLA in healthy donors (dated by TCRdb to the late 2010s). Concerning the study at large: In an earlier analysis of 587 of the donors, about 270 Gb of sequence data and some 120 million unique TCR beta sequences from about 180 million T cells were reported. Roughly 300 gigabases of sequencing data and roughly 81 million unique TCR sequences made up an early release that covered some 640 HLA-typed donors. Among the approximately 400 genotyped donors, around 79% belonged to the genetic ancestry cluster associated with self-reported Caucasian donors. The study aimed to test whether cataloging public T cell receptors could reveal signatures of past pathogen exposure. The study profiled the T cell repertoires of hundreds of subjects by immunosequencing and related them to cytomegalovirus serostatus. Along with the roughly 700-subject first cohort, a separate validation cohort of over 90 different subjects was used. High-throughput TCR immunosequencing, statistical association of individual TCRs with disease status, and machine learning were combined to predict cytomegalovirus infection status. To study patterns of TCR occurrence, a later analysis re-analyzed previously published TCR beta repertoires from around 660 donors and added high-resolution HLA genotyping. Rather than drawing on any new phenotypic data, the later analysis identified candidate immune exposures from TCR beta sequences and the way those sequences occurred across donors. An earlier analysis of approximately 630 of the donors applied high-throughput TCR beta sequencing to assess whether each TCR beta V gene segment acted as functional or pseudogenic. Alongside the repertoire data, information on donor age, sex, ethnicity and CMV serostatus was compiled. Genome-wide SNP genotypes for about 65% of the 666 donors were used in a later genetic analysis, which treated that subset as a discovery cohort. All discovery cohort repertoires had been generated using a single sequencing platform. HLA typing covered class I and class II loci at four-digit resolution. Typing coverage differed by locus: A, B, C, DRB1 and DQB1 were typed in roughly 629-640 donors, DQA1 in roughly 500, DPA1 in over 600, and DPB1 in 472. About 5 DR-DQ haplotypes were handled as single units for association and clustering, since linkage in the cohort was strong. Across some 400 genotyped donors of the cohort, an average of roughly 250,000 unique TCR beta nucleotide sequences per donor were sequenced, and roughly 18% of those sequences were non-productive.

The cohort comprised some 680 healthy bone marrow donors. At the time of sampling, all cohort members were nominally healthy, though unrecorded immune exposures were likely present. The donor tested CMV seronegative, placing the donor among the 300 to 400 seronegative members of the cohort. A peripheral blood sample was provided by each donor, and peripheral blood mononuclear cells were used for TCR beta sequencing. The Qiagen DNeasy Blood Extraction Kit was used to extract genomic DNA from the blood cell samples. The paper's findings and limits, for the study overall: At a false discovery rate of 0.05, a later analysis linked about 16,000 TCR beta sequences to specific HLA alleles. A cluster of highly shared sequence variants was judged likely to be a technical artifact of the sequencing pipeline. A later genetic analysis associated a missense DCLRE1C variant with V-gene and J-gene trimming of TCR beta chains, and an independent cohort replicated the association. Roughly uniform sequencing depth across donors was assumed in presence/absence analyses, although this assumption may not hold. The cohort was sequenced for TCR beta chains only, and without alpha or paired-chain data the features that could be detected were limited. Cytomegalovirus status was reported to be diagnosed by the classifier with high specificity and sensitivity in both the original and validation cohorts. A later analysis found that most CMV-associated TCR beta chains appeared HLA-restricted, with HLA associations seemingly driven largely by CMV exposure. Compared with the approximately 670-donor mean, donors in an Asian-associated ancestry cluster had fewer N-insertions in productive TCRs, according to a later genetic analysis. Strong co-occurrence of HLA alleles, especially DR and DQ, made assigning TCR associations to individual alleles difficult. Because HLA typing was unavailable for some donors at each locus, only the typed subset was used in association tests. A further reported finding was that TCR beta sequences accurately predicted the HLA-A and HLA-B alleles for most subjects in the first cohort. Seventeen rarely observed V segments, including chromosome 9 orphons, were excluded from the earlier analysis of some 590 of the donors because counts were too low. Some IMGT-functional V segments, including TRBV6-2 and TRBV6-3, could not be told apart with the 87-base-pair reads, so those segments were excluded. Correlated functional status among segregating V segments might reflect linkage disequilibrium, but an unknown experimental factor could not be ruled out. The study gave a list of over 150 TCR beta chains associated with cytomegalovirus. In an earlier analysis of 587 of the donors, most TCR beta V segments appeared in productive rearrangements about 90% or about 30% of the time, broadly matching IMGT annotations. In a later analysis, several top co-occurrence clusters were reported to appear linked to parvovirus B19, influenza, CMV and Epstein-Barr virus. In vitro tests confirmed that a few of the cytomegalovirus-associated TCR beta chains recognize cytomegalovirus antigens. The authors suggested that the approach could potentially be generalized to other disease states and immunological phenotypes. While some public TCRs were present in many individuals, most TCR sequences turned up only very rarely across donors. In a later analysis, the rate of TCR association differed among HLA loci, with DRB1 alleles having the most associated TCRs and HLA-C alleles having the fewest. In a later analysis, HLA-associated TCR beta chains showed more clonal expansion and lower generation probabilities than non-associated chains that were equally common. CMV serostatus was the only immune exposure information available for the cohort.

Concerning this clone itself: The clone's antigen remains unknown. No base-level quality is on record; no much larger clone is a single base apart.

CDR1 and CDR2, per the germline V gene, are SGHTA and FQGNSA. The CDR3 runs 13 residues from the cysteine to the phenylalanine. Only the CDR3 region is kept as DNA, spanning 39 bases read in frame from base 1. V loses 3 bases, J loses 4 bases, and the germline ends lie 10 bases apart. Library prep was done by the immunoSEQ multiplex PCR assay. A mixture of 60 forward primers for TCR Vbeta segments and 13 reverse primers for TCR Jbeta segments was used in the multiplex PCR. A multiplex PCR assay on genomic DNA amplified the CDR3 region of rearranged TCR beta genes. Amplified TCR beta libraries were sequenced as 87-base-pair reads on the Illumina HiSeq System. The authors' analysis ran thus. A later analysis tallied roughly 78 million unique TCR beta chains across the 666 repertoires, and around 9.9 million of those chains were shared by two or more donors. Raw reads were error-corrected and collapsed into unique sequences with a nearest-neighbor algorithm that merged closely related sequences to remove PCR and sequencing errors. V, D and J gene segments were assigned by aligning CDR3 sequences to IMGT reference sequences. For a sequence to be retained, at least a six-nucleotide match to both a V gene segment and a J gene segment was required. Rearrangements were classified as productive when the CDR3 lacked stop codons and remained in frame with V and J, and all other rearrangements were classified as non-productive. Following IMGT convention, CDR3 was defined as the stretch from the second conserved V-encoded cysteine to the conserved J-encoded phenylalanine. The earlier analysis of about 570 of the donors excluded any sequence lacking an unambiguous match to a single V gene segment. In an earlier analysis of about 590 of the donors, a V segment was called functional when productive rearrangements were above 56.7%, and segregating when the standard deviation between donors exceeded 5%. A statistical classification framework was built for diagnosing cytomegalovirus status from the catalog of TCR beta chain sequences. A later analysis assigned V and J genes by comparing TCR nucleotide sequences with IMGT/GENE-DB human TR gene sequences. The TCRdist pipeline was used in a later analysis to assign CDR3 sequences and most-parsimonious VDJ recombination scenarios. In a later analysis, each TCR beta chain was defined by its CDR3 amino acid sequence together with its V-gene family, and reads without a unique V-gene family were excluded. A later analysis removed roughly 590 highly shared, low-generation-probability nucleotide sequences to deal with suspected cross-contamination and a sequencing artifact. In a later analysis, a clonal expansion index was calculated for each public chain from normalized within-repertoire ranks of inferred template counts. Generation probabilities in a later analysis came from a VDJ recombination model fitted to out-of-frame rearrangements, and those results were checked against IGoR. Hypergeometric tests were used in a later analysis to score TCR-TCR, TCR-HLA and TCR-CMV co-occurrence, with a repertoire-size bias correction applied to the TCR pairs. False discovery rates were estimated in a later analysis by permuting HLA or CMV assignments 20 times. In a later analysis, co-occurring TCRs were grouped with DBSCAN, and TCRdist sequence similarity was added when clustering was performed within HLA-allele-positive subsets. Co-occurrence clustering excluded repertoires with fewer than 30,000 or more than 120,000 public chains, plus five with anomalous nucleotide sharing. The table comes from immuneACCESS by way of TCRdb, which keeps in-frame sequences with V and J called. Part of the clones is missing from these tables; in studies checked, under half for an unresolved V gene and the rest for unknown reasons. V and J calls and clone size are those listed in that table; D and trimming were worked out from the DNA. The sample table records about 130,000 clones; 80% of these occur just once. The ten largest make up 1% to 1.5% of the sample.

The sequence came from a female donor in good health and CMV-seronegative. The sequenced material came from PBMCs. This chain is built from TRBV7-2 and TRBJ2-7; a tentative D call is TRBD2 (5 bases match). Here the CDR3 is given as CASSFGSQYEQYF. In nucleotide form, the sequence is TGTGCCAGCAGCTTTGGGAGTCAGTACGAGCAGTACTTC. The variable domain in full, with residues beyond the CDR3 obtained from the reference TRBV7-2 and TRBJ2-7 genes, is GAGVSQSPSNKVTEKGKDVELRCDPISGHTALYWYRQSLGQGLEFLIYFQGNSAPDKSGLPSDRFSAERTGGSVSTLTIQRTQQEDSAVYLCASSFGSQYEQYFGPGTRLTVT.